This TCR beta chain appears in the sequencing data of a study of blood T cells in healthy people across ages. After removal of 4 bases from V and 2 bases from J, the junction contained 11 bases not matched to a gene. The CDR3 covers 16 residues. CDR1 SGHKS and CDR2 YYEKEE come from the germline V gene (reference sequence). For the second PCR, which ran for about 7 to 11 cycles, a sample-barcoded 5' primer and a J-beta primer mix were used. TCRdb redid the calling of the 5' RACE reads with MiXCR, one entry per CDR3 protein. Of approximately 900,000 distinct CDR3 sequences detected, 25% to 35% appear once; the ten largest clones hold more than 8.5%. These data were also filed under a second study, of T cells of mothers and their children. That work states: Addition of sample barcodes and 2-4 random nucleotides occurred through the M1S primer of the second PCR.

This sequence originates from a woman aged 40-49 years in good health. The sequencing sample was made of blood. The chain carries TRBV5-5 and TRBJ2-5; TRBD1 matches 7 bases. CDR3 bases: TGTGCCAGCAGCACAGAACAGGGGACATTTCAAGAGACCCAGTACTTC. Protein: CASSTEQGTFQETQYF. The variable domain in full, with the rest retrieved from reference TRBV5-5 and TRBJ2-5, is DAGVTQSPTHLIKTRGQQVTLRCSPISGHKSVSWYQQVLGQGPQFIFQYYEKEERGRGNFPDRFSARQFPNYSSELNVNALLLGDSALYLCASSTEQGTFQETQYFGPGTRLLVL.